This T cell receptor (beta chain) was sequenced for a study of T cell changes during pregnancy in multiple sclerosis. The method was immunoSEQ multiplex PCR; TCRdb's version includes in-frame clones alone and lacks a portion of them. The sample holds around 85,000 clones, roughly nine tenths seen once. The clonotype originates from a female donor in good health, serving as a control in a pregnancy study. Some clones in this sample may be carry-over from other donors' samples. Here the sequenced sample was PBMCs, taken in the first trimester of pregnancy.

The CDR3, as DNA: TGTGCCAGCAGCTCACCCGACAGGGACCCTTACGAGCAGTACTTC. Translated: CASSSPDRDPYEQYF. J is TRBJ2-7 and V is TRBV7-2; TRBD1 aligns across 7 bases. This CDR3 contains 15 residues. J gave up 4 bases and V 4 bases, and 10 bases lay outside the gene matches. Germline V gene data show CDR1 as SGHTA and CDR2 as FQGNSA. The full variable domain, with the rest looked up from reference TRBV7-2 and TRBJ2-7, is GAGVSQSPSNKVTEKGKDVELRCDPISGHTALYWYRQSLGQGLEFLIYFQGNSAPDKSGLPSDRFSAERTGGSVSTLTIQRTQQEDSAVYLCASSSPDRDPYEQYFGPGTRLTVT.